A single TCR beta chain is shown here with its context. Its matching antigen is unknown. This entry is derived from a study of cytomegalovirus exposure and HLA in healthy donors. Study-level findings and limits: Cytomegalovirus-associated status was assigned to roughly 160 TCR beta chains. Most of the CMV-associated TCR beta chains (in a later analysis) appeared to be HLA-restricted. The productive fraction for most TCR beta V segments was about 87% or about 30% in an earlier analysis.

In the PCR, 60 Vbeta and 13 Jbeta primers were used. TCRdb's copy holds only in-frame clones and misses some; the assay was immunoSEQ multiplex PCR. This table has approximately 77,000 clones, about 66% appearing once. The CDR3 is 13 amino acids. Germline values: CDR1 SGHRS, CDR2 YFSETQ. With V trimmed by 0 bases and J by 11 bases, 4 bases remained unmatched. This TCR was recovered from a man in his 60s in good health and CMV-seropositive. The chain combines TRBV5-1 with TRBJ2-3; 9 bases fit TRBD2. Sequenced: PBMCs. The CDR3 spells CASSLAELAGQYF. CDR3 DNA: TGCGCCAGCAGCTTGGCCGAACTAGCGGGGCAGTATTTT.